The next 19 T cell receptor beta chains were all read from a single sample in a study of human T cells and chemical hapten exposure. As for time point: healthy volunteer bleed at 6 weeks. Extraction yielded total RNA from whole blood (unfractionated). TCRdb re-derived calls from the RACE reads in MiXCR, one entry per CDR3 protein. The top ten clones hold about 3.4% of a sample with 60,000 to 80,000 distinct CDR3 sequences, around 6.1% of them seen once. Source material: whole blood. All receptors derive from a female donor in good health. Some clones in this sample may be carry-over from other donors' samples.

This clonotype was observed at least ten times. The rearrangement links TRBV12-3 or TRBV12-4 to TRBJ2-7; TRBD1 might be the D (6 bases). This CDR3 spans 14 amino acids. V was trimmed by 4 bases and J by 2 bases, leaving 12 bases between them. The CDR3 DNA reads as TGTGCCAGCAGTTCACCGGGACAACCCTACGAGCAGTACTTC. Translation: CASSSPGQPYEQYF.

Of note for this clonotype: This may be a read error, as it is one base from a much larger clone. The chain uses TRBV11-2 and TRBJ2-1; 8 bases agree with TRBD2. Germline CDR1 is SGHAT and CDR2 is FQNNGV. The CDR3 extends over 16 amino acids. For the CDR3, the DNA is TGTGCCGGCAGCTTAACTAGCGGCAAGGGCTACAATGAGCAGTTCTTC. It specifies CAGSLTSGKGYNEQFF. The whole variable domain, filled in from reference TRBV11-2 and TRBJ2-1, reads EAGVAQSPRYKIIEKRQSVAFWCNPISGHATLYWYQQILGQGPKLLIQFQNNGVVDDSQLPKDRFSAERLKGVDSTLKIQPAKLEDSAVYLCAGSLTSGKGYNEQFFGPGTRLTVL.

This clonotype was found many times. J is TRBJ1-4 and V is TRBV14; no firm D call. CDR3 length: 15 amino acids. Germline V gene sequence: CDR1 SGHDN, CDR2 FVKESK. Trimming took 5 bases from V and 0 from J, leaving 10 bases between them. Here the CDR3 reads CASSSLKTTNEKLFF. DNA for the CDR3: TGTGCCAGCAGCTCACTAAAAACAACTAATGAAAAACTGTTTTTT. Combining the CDR3 with reference TRBV14 and TRBJ1-4 gives the whole variable domain EAGVTQFPSHSVIEKGQTVTLRCDPISGHDNLYWYRRVMGKEIKFLLHFVKESKQDESGMPNNRFLAERTGGTYSTLKVQPAELEDSGVYFCASSSLKTTNEKLFFGSGTQLSVL.

This clonotype was seen more than once but under ten times. V gene TRBV12-3 or TRBV12-4 combines with J gene TRBJ2-3, with 12 bases matching TRBD2. J gave up 6 bases and V 5 bases, and 3 bases lay outside the gene matches. This CDR3 region has 14 residues. CDR3 region: CASSTSGRMDTQYF. In DNA, the CDR3 is TGTGCCAGCAGTACTAGCGGGAGGATGGATACGCAGTATTTT.

This clonotype has a count of ten or more. The gene calls are TRBV7-2 and TRBJ1-1; no firm D call. The CDR3 covers 13 residues. Deletions cut 2 bases from V and 2 bases from J, with 6 bases between. Germline CDR1 reads SGHTA; CDR2 reads FQGNSA. The CDR3 here is CASSLRANTEAFF. The CDR3 DNA reads as TGTGCCAGCAGCTTACGGGCTAACACTGAAGCTTTCTTT.

Notes on this clonotype: A much larger clone differs by one base, so this may be a read error. No conserved phenylalanine or tryptophan ends this CDR3, so it is likely a read error. The chain is built from TRBV7-7 and TRBJ2-3, with TRBD2 matching 7 bases. The V gene's germline CDR1 is SSHAT and CDR2 FNYEAQ (reference sequence). This CDR3 has 15 residues. CDR3 residues: CASSLGLAGTDTQYS. CDR3 nucleotides: TGTGCTAGCAGCTTAGGCCTAGCGGGCACAGATACGCAGTATTCT.

This clonotype was picked up many times. The J gene is TRBJ2-3, the V gene TRBV28, with 8 bases lining up with TRBD2. This CDR3 is 14 amino acids long. CDR1 is MDHEN and CDR2 is SYDVKM in the germline V gene. V was clipped by 10 bases and J by 6 bases; unmatched bases: 12. The CDR3 spells CATRLASYWDTQYF. CDR3 sequence (DNA): TGTGCCACCAGACTAGCGTCCTATTGGGATACGCAGTATTTT.

V and J are TRBV30 and TRBJ1-1; D remains ambiguous. The V and J ends lost 1 base and 3 bases respectively, with 9 bases between them. Germline-derived CDR1 and CDR2 are GTSNPN and SVGIG (reference sequence). The CDR3 loop spans 13 amino acids. The CDR3 region has the DNA TGTGCCTGGAGTGCCGGGAGGGACACTGAAGCTTTCTTT. Translating it yields CAWSAGRDTEAFF.

This clonotype has at least ten counts. The gene calls are TRBV20-1 and TRBJ2-7; D remains ambiguous. The CDR3 is 13 residues long. V was clipped by 5 bases and J by 4 bases, with 15 bases between them. Germline CDR1 DFQATT, CDR2 SNEGSKA (reference sequence). The CDR3 nucleotides are TGCAGTGCTCCTACGATGAGATCGTACGAGCAGTACTTC. Its protein is CSAPTMRSYEQYF.

This clonotype was seen at least ten times. The V gene is TRBV10-3, the J gene TRBJ1-1; D is possibly TRBD1 (5 bases). V gave up 2 bases and J gave up 5 bases, with 15 bases separating them. This CDR3 has 15 residues. Germline lookup yields CDR1 ENHRY and CDR2 SYGVKD. Here the CDR3 DNA reads TGTGCCATCAGTGAGGGTCCCGGCAGGGATACTGAAGCTTTCTTT. It is translated as CAISEGPGRDTEAFF.

V gene TRBV12-3 or TRBV12-4 combines with J gene TRBJ2-4; D is possibly TRBD2 (6 bases). The V end lost 5 bases, the J end lost 1 base, and 15 bases lay between the germline ends. The CDR3 runs to 16 residues. CDR3 sequence reads: CASSPPGVGAKNIQYF. CDR3 nucleotides: TGTGCCAGCAGTCCACCGGGGGTGGGGGCCAAAAACATTCAGTACTTC.

Many counts were recorded for this clonotype. The chain couples TRBV20-1 to TRBJ2-3; TRBD2 aligns across 13 bases. The length of the CDR3 is 15 residues. The germline CDR1 and CDR2 sequences are DFQATT and SNEGSKA (reference sequence). The ends lost 5 bases at V and 5 bases at J; junction bases unmatched: 7. The CDR3 loop reads CSAPTSGRLGDTQYF. CDR3 DNA: TGCAGTGCTCCGACTAGCGGGAGGTTGGGAGATACGCAGTATTTT.

This clonotype came up many times. The rearrangement links TRBV2 to TRBJ2-5; TRBD2 agrees at 7 bases. V lost 3 bases to trimming and J lost 3 bases; unmatched junction nucleotides: 7. Per the germline V gene, CDR1 is SNHLY and CDR2 is FYNNEI. This CDR3 contains 15 residues. The CDR3: CASSDFGLDKETQYF. The CDR3 bases are TGTGCCAGCAGTGATTTCGGACTAGACAAAGAGACCCAGTACTTC.

The chain uses TRBV15 and TRBJ2-3, with TRBD2 identical over 7 bases. Germline trimming cut 3 bases from V and 1 base from J; bases unmatched to any gene: 4. This CDR3 has 15 residues. Germline-derived CDR1 and CDR2 are LNHNV and YYDKDF (reference sequence). The CDR3 DNA reads TGTGCCACCAGCAGTGCGGGAGTTGGCACAGATACGCAGTATTTT. This gives the protein CATSSAGVGTDTQYF.

This clonotype was found many times. The chain combines TRBV10-3 with TRBJ2-7; 11 bases are shared with TRBD2. CDR3 length: 15 residues. Germline-derived CDR1 and CDR2 are ENHRY and SYGVKD. The V and J ends lost 6 bases and 0 bases, in that order; junction bases with no gene match: 4. The CDR3 DNA sequence: TGTGCCATCAGAGGGACTAGCGGCCGCTCCTACGAGCAGTACTTC. It codes for CAIRGTSGRSYEQYF.

The J gene is TRBJ1-1, the V gene TRBV9; TRBD1 matches at 7 bases. The germline V gene encodes CDR1 SGDLS and CDR2 YYNGEE. V was pared by 0 bases and J by 5 bases, with 7 bases of the junction left unmatched. This CDR3 region has 15 residues. The CDR3 DNA sequence: TGTGCCAGCAGCGTAGAAGAGACAGGGCGGACTGAAGCTTTCTTT. The encoded protein is CASSVEETGRTEAFF.

This clonotype has a count of ten or more. The J gene is TRBJ1-1, the V gene TRBV20-1; D is ambiguous. The germline gives CDR1 DFQATT, CDR2 SNEGSKA (reference sequence). The CDR3 contains 14 residues. The germline V and J ends were trimmed by 0 bases and 5 bases, with 13 bases remaining between them. CDR3 DNA: TGCAGTGCTAGAGATTGGTCTTCTGGGACTGAAGCTTTCTTT. This sequence encodes CSARDWSSGTEAFF.

This clonotype was seen ten or more times. This chain connects TRBV15 to TRBJ2-2; D gene uncertain. The CDR3 spans 15 residues. Germline CDR1 reads LNHNV; CDR2 reads YYDKDF (reference sequence). V lost 1 base and J 0 bases, leaving 6 bases between the germline ends. The CDR3 DNA reads TGTGCCACCAGCAGAGGGTTTACGAACACCGGGGAGCTGTTTTTT. Residues: CATSRGFTNTGELFF.

This clonotype was counted ten times or more. The genes are TRBV10-3 and TRBJ2-3; D perhaps matches TRBD2 (6 bases). Germline CDR1 ENHRY, CDR2 SYGVKD. The CDR3 is 16 amino acids. V dropped 0 bases and J dropped 0 bases, with 10 bases sitting between them. DNA for the CDR3: TGTGCCATCAGTGAGTCGGGGGGTTCTAGCACAGATACGCAGTATTTT. This gives the protein CAISESGGSSTDTQYF.